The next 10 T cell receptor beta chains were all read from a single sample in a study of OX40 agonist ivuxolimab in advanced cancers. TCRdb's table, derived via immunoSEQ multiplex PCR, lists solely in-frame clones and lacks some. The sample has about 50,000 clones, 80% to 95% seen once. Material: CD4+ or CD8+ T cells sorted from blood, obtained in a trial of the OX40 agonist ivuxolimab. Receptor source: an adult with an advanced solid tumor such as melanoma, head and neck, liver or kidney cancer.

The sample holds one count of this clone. Here the CDR3 reads CASSLDLEYRSYEQFF. The CDR3 nucleotides read TGTGCCAGCAGCTTAGACTTAGAATATCGCAGCTATGAGCAGTTCTTC. The chain employs TRBV7-2 and TRBJ2-1, with unresolved D. This CDR3 has 16 amino acids. The germline gives CDR1 SGHTA, CDR2 FQGNSA. The V end was cut by 1 base, the J end by 8 bases, with 18 bases between.

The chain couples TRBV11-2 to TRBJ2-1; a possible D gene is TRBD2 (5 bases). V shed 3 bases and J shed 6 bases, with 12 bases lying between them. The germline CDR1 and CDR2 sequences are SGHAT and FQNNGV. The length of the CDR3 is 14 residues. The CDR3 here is CASSFRRRLNEQFF. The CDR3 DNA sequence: TGTGCCAGCAGCTTTCGACGGAGGCTCAATGAGCAGTTCTTC.

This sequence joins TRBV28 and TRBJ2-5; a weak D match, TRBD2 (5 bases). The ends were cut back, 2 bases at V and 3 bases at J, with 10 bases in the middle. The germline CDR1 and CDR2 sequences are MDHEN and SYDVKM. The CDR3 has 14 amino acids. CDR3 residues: CASSLRVREETQYF. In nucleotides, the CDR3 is TGTGCCAGCAGTTTAAGGGTGCGGGAAGAGACCCAGTACTTC. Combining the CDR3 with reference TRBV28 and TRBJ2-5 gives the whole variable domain DVKVTQSSRYLVKRTGEKVFLECVQDMDHENMFWYRQDPGLGLRLIYFSYDVKMKEKGDIPEGYSVSREKKERFSLILESASTNQTSMYLCASSLRVREETQYFGPGTRLLVL.

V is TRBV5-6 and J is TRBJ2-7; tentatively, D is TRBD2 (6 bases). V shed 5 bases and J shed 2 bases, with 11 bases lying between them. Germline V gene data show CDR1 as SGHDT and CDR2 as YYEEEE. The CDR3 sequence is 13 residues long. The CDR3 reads CASSSGPTYEQYF. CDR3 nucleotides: TGTGCCAGCAGTAGCGGTCCCACCTACGAGCAGTACTTC.

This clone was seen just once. CDR3 loop: CASSPRLAGGTYEQYF. CDR3 DNA: TGTGCCAGCAGCCCGAGACTAGCGGGAGGAACCTACGAGCAGTACTTC. The rearrangement joins TRBV5-5 to TRBJ2-7, with 13 nucleotides matching TRBD2. CDR1 is SGHKS, CDR2 YYEKEE, per germline (reference sequence). The trim removed 4 bases at V and 2 bases at J, leaving 6 bases unmatched. CDR3 length: 16 residues.

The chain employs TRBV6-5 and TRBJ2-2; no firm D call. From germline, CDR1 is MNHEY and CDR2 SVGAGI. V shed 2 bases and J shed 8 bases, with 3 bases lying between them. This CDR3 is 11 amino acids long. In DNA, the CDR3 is TGTGCCAGCAGTTACGGGGGGGAGCTGTTTTTT. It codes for CASSYGGELFF.

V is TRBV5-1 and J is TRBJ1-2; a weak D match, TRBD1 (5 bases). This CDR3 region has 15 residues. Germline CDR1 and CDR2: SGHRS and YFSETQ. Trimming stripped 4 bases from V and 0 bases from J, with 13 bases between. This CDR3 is CASSPPGGANYGYTF. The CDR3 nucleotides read TGCGCCAGCAGCCCCCCCGGGGGGGCTAACTATGGCTACACCTTC.

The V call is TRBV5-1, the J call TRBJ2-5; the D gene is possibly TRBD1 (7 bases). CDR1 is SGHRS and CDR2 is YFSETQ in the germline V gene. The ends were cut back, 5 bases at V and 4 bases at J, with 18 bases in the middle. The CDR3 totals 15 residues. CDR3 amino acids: CASSHVGGGTETQYF. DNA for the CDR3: TGCGCCAGCAGTCACGTCGGAGGGGGCACAGAGACCCAGTACTTC.

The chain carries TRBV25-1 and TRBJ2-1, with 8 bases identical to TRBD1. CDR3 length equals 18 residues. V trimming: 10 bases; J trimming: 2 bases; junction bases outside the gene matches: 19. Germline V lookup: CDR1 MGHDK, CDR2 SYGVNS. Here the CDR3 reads CATQDQGALTFPYNEQFF. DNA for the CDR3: TGTGCCACCCAAGACCAGGGGGCGCTGACCTTTCCCTACAATGAGCAGTTCTTC.

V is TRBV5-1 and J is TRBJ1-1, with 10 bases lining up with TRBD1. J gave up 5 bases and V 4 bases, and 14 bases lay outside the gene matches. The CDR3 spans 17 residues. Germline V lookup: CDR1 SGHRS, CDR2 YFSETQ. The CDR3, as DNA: TGCGCCAGCAGCCTAACCATGGGACAGGGGTTGAGGACTGAAGCTTTCTTT. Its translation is CASSLTMGQGLRTEAFF.